This T cell receptor (beta chain) was found in a study of blood T cell repertoires in COVID-19. V lost 4 bases and J 1 base, leaving 11 bases between the germline ends. Germline CDR1 is SGDLS and CDR2 is YYNGEE. This CDR3 is built from 14 residues. The protocol was immunoSEQ multiplex PCR, while the TCRdb copy is restricted to in-frame clones and leaves out a portion. The sample includes about 490,000 clones, 80% to 90% of them seen just once. The source is a human donor in a cohort sampled during active COVID-19. This chain links TRBV9 with TRBJ1-1; TRBD1 might be the D (5 bases). The sequencing sample was made of peripheral blood. For the CDR3, the DNA is TGTGCCAGCAGCTTAGAGGGGAAGAACACTGAAGCTTTCTTT. Protein: CASSLEGKNTEAFF. Variable domain in full (rest from reference TRBV9 and TRBJ1-1): DSGVTQTPKHLITATGQRVTLRCSPRSGDLSVYWYQQSLDQGLQFLIQYYNGEERAKGNILERFSAQQFPDLHSELNLSSLELGDSALYFCASSLEGKNTEAFFGQGTRLTVV.